The T cell receptor (beta chain) described here comes from a study of blood T cell repertoires in COVID-19. Seattle participants joined during active infection and were tracked over time. Assay: immunoSEQ multiplex PCR; the TCRdb copy retains only in-frame clones and omits some. The profile shows some 290,000 clones, 85% to 90% of them singletons. The germline CDR1 and CDR2 sequences are MGHRA and YSYEKL. CDR3 length: 15 amino acids. V lost 3 bases and J lost 6, with 17 bases in between. The clonotype comes from a woman between 25 and 40 years old with COVID-19, enrolled during active disease. Source material: peripheral blood. This chain connects TRBV4-1 to TRBJ1-2; possible D gene TRBD1, 5 bases. The CDR3 region has the DNA TGCGCCAGCAGCCAGACACCCGGGGGTCGCGATGGCTACACCTTC. Protein product: CASSQTPGGRDGYTF.